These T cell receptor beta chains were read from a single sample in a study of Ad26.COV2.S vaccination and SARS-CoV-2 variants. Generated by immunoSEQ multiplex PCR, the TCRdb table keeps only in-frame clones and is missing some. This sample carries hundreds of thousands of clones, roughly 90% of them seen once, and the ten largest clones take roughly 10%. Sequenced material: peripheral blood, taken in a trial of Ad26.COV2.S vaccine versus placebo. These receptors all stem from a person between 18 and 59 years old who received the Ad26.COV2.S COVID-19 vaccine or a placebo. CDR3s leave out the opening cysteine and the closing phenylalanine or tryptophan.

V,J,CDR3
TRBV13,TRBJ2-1,ASSLLGGGSGLNEQF
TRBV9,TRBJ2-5,ASSVGRGGETQY
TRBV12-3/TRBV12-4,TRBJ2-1,ASSIRGNEQF
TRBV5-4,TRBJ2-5,ASSRGTGVTSRETQY
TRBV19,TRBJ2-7,ASSAGGSYEQY
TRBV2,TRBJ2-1,ASSGPPRWGSSYNEQF
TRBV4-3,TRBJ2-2,ASSQDWVGGNTGELF
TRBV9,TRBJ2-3,ASSVEGAASPSTDTQY
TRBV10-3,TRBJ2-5,AIGSGGVEETQY
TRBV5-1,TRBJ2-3,ASSLMAGGPDTQY
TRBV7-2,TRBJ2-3,ASSLAAPPDTQY
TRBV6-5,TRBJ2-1,ASSFGLEQF
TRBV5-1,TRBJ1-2,ASNLGRGNYGYT
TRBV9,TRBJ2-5,ASSVGIGQAEETQY
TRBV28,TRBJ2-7,ASMTSSGGAYEQY
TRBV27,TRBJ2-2,ASSFGGRRFGELF
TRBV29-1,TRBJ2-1,SVEDSGTPGNEQF
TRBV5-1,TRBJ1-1,ASSEGRRANAEAF
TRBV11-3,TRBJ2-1,ASSLPGQGNEQF
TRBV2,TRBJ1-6,ASSESLGGRTYNSPLH
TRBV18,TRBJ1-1,ASSPAGLLEAF
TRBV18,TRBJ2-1,ASSPLGYEQF
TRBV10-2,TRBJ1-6,ASSPPTRNNSPLH
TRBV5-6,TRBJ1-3,ASSLEGFPGNTIY
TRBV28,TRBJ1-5,ASSLDRGINQPQH
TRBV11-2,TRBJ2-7,ASSLVRGEQY
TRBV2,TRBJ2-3,ASRGSSSTDTQY
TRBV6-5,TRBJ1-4,ASRRDGTKLEKLF
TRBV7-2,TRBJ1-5,ASRSGLSNQPQH
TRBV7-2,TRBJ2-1,ASSLGRSGSFRNNEQF
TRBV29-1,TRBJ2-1,SVDLQVGYNEQF
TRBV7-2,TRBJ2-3,ASSSTGAVADTQY
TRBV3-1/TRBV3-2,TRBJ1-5,ASSQDRDQPQH
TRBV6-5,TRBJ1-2,ASSFTGLSGYT
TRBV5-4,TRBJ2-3,ASSFAGASTDTQY
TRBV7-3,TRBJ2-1,ASAPGVAGVSEQF
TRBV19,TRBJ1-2,ATSPYRAGQDRSGYT
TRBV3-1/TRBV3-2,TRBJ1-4,ASTRQGANEKLF
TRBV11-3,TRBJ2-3,ASSLETDTQY
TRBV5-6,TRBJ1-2,ASSQQQVSNYGYT
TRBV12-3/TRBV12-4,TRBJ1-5,ASSFASNQPQH
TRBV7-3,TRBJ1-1,ASRSQGNTEAF
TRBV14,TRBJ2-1,ASSQSGLRLRDEQF
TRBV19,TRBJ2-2,ASSLQVNTGELF
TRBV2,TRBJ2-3,ASSEEGTRYTDTQY
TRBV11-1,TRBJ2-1,ASSLKYSTYNEQF
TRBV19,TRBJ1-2,ASSIDNERGYT
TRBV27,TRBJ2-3,ASSKQGVADTQY
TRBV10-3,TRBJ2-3,AISGGSTDTQY
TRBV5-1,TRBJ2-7,ASSLAPRQDYEQY
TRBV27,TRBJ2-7,ASSGEQY
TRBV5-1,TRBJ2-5,ASSPGTVEETQY
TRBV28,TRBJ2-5,ASRLPGGY
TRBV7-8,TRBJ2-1,ASSLEGRLLNEQF
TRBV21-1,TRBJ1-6,ASRTAGFAGDSPLH